The T cell receptor (beta chain) under discussion was sequenced for a study of shared clonotypes between healthy human individuals. Study context: The donor group consisted of a couple of women and three men, aged 18 to 49. Overall study results and limits: Approximately 5% of naive CD4 clonotypes were shared across several donors.

Data came from immunoSEQ multiplex PCR; TCRdb stores just in-frame clones and leaves some out. The sample lists about 2.2 million clones, just under 95% occurring once. Note on this clone: Antigen unknown. Other DNA sequences in the sample encode the same CDR3.

CD45RO-negative cells were positively selected for CCR7, leaving out terminally differentiated effector memory CD45RA+ cells. Each of the donors was a healthy adult who was HIV-negative and had not had a recent acute infection or vaccination. Germline-derived CDR1 and CDR2 are MNHEY and SVGAGI. CDR3 length: 14 residues. Trimming removed 6 bases from V and 0 bases from J, with 11 bases in between. The TCR sequence derives from a man aged 18 to 30 in good health. Some clones in this sample may be carry-over from other donors' samples. The sequenced sample consisted of naive CD8+ T cells from PBMCs. This chain connects TRBV6-5 to TRBJ1-1, with D perhaps matching TRBD1 (6 bases). CDR3 region: CASSRGGLNTEAFF. Written as DNA, the CDR3 is TGTGCCAGCAGCCGGGGGGGCCTGAACACTGAAGCTTTCTTT.